Detailed here is one T cell receptor beta chain. The data derive from a study of sequential checkpoint blockade in melanoma. Sequencing was performed with immunoSEQ multiplex PCR; in TCRdb, only in-frame clones are kept and a portion is missing. The table lists about 27,000 clones, 70% to 85% of them singletons, with 10% to 15% in the top ten. V was pared by 2 bases and J by 5 bases, with 12 bases between. The CDR3 runs to 14 residues. Germline lookup yields CDR1 SEHNR and CDR2 FQNEAQ (reference sequence). Treatment given: randomized to nivolumab then ipilimumab (arm A) or the reverse (arm B). None of the patients previously received DNA-damaging chemotherapy.

Sequencing was performed on CD8+ T cells sorted from blood (inferred from file names), taken from a patient given nivolumab and ipilimumab in sequence. The clonotype comes from a human donor with melanoma. This chain links TRBV7-9 with TRBJ1-2; D gene uncertain. The CDR3 nucleotides read TGTGCCAGCAGCTTATCTGGCTACGGGTATGGCTACACCTTC. It specifies CASSLSGYGYGYTF.